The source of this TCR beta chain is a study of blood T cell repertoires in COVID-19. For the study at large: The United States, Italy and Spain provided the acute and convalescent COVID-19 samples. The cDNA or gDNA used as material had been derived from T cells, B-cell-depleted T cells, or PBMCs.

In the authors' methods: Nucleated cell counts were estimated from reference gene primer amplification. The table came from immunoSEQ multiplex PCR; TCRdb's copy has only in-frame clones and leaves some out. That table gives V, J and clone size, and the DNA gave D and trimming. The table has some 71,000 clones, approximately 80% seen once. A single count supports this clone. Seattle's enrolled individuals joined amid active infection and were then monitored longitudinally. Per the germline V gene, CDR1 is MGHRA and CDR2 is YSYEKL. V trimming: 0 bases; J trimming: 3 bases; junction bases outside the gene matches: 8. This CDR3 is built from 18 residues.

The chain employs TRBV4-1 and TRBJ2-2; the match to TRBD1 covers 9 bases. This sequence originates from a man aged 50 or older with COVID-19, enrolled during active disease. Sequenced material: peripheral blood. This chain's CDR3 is CASSQDRDRDRYTGELFF. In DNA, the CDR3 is TGCGCCAGCAGCCAAGACCGGGACAGGGACCGATACACCGGGGAGCTGTTTTTT.